These 25 T cell receptor beta chains originate from one sample sequenced in a study of human T cells and chemical hapten exposure. Time point defined: pre-sensitization, week 0. Treatment: therapeutic diphenylcyclopropenone sensitization with weekly scalp DPC. TCRdb re-derived calls from the RACE reads in MiXCR, one entry per CDR3 protein. The table shows tens of thousands of distinct CDR3 sequences, with roughly a tenth occurring only once. This sample comprised whole blood, obtained in connection with sensitization to the hapten diphenylcyclopropenone (DPC). The receptors derive from a man aged 35-49 years with alopecia areata. Some clones in this sample may be carry-over from other donors' samples.

This chain joins TRBV6-5 and TRBJ2-7, with 10 nucleotides matching TRBD1. CDR3 length: 15 amino acids. J gave up 0 bases and V 6 bases, and 5 bases lay outside the gene matches. Germline V CDR1 and CDR2: MNHEY, SVGAGI. CDR3 in DNA: TGTGCCAGCAGCCTCAGGACAGGGGGCTCCTACGAGCAGTACTTC. As protein: CASSLRTGGSYEQYF.

The chain uses TRBV20-1 and TRBJ1-6, with TRBD1 matching 7 bases. V lost 1 base, J lost 5 bases, and 8 bases stayed unmatched. Germline V gene sequence: CDR1 DFQATT, CDR2 SNEGSKA (reference sequence). The CDR3 is made up of 16 amino acids. As DNA, the CDR3 is TGCAGTGCTAGAGTTTTCGACCAGGGGGATAATTCACCCCTCCACTTT. Protein: CSARVFDQGDNSPLHF.

The chain carries TRBV1 and TRBJ1-6. TRBV1 corresponds to a pseudogene. This CDR3 is built from 19 residues. CDR3 nucleotides: TGCACCAGCAGCCATGAGCCACCCTGGACTGTGATCTATAATTCACCCCTCCACTTT. It translates to CTSSHEPPWTVIYNSPLHF.

This clonotype has at least ten counts. The V and J genes are TRBV6-5 and TRBJ2-6; D not resolved. Germline V gene data show CDR1 as MNHEY and CDR2 as SVGAGI. The V end was cut by 6 bases, the J end by 9 bases, with 15 bases between. There are 14 residues in the CDR3. The CDR3 nucleotides read TGTGCCAGCAGCGAGCAGTTAGGGCGCAACGTCCTGACTTTC. The encoded protein is CASSEQLGRNVLTF.

The chain couples TRBV28 to TRBJ2-6; D might be TRBD1 (6 bases). Germline CDR1 and CDR2: MDHEN and SYDVKM. The CDR3 loop spans 15 amino acids. The ends were cut back, 7 bases at V and 3 bases at J, with 13 bases in the middle. CDR3 DNA sequence: TGTGCCAGCAAAAGCCACAGGGTTGGGGCCAACGTCCTGACTTTC. It encodes CASKSHRVGANVLTF.

The chain couples TRBV10-1 to TRBJ2-1; 7 bases are a match to TRBD2. Germline-derived CDR1 and CDR2 are WNHNN and SYGVQD (reference sequence). Unmatched junction bases numbered 10, after V lost 7 bases and J lost 7 bases. CDR3 length: 14 residues. Written as DNA, the CDR3 is TGCGCCAGCATACCAGCGGACGGGGGGAATGAGCAGTTCTTC. This translates into CASIPADGGNEQFF.

This clonotype was recorded many times. The genes are TRBV20-1 and TRBJ1-6; 11 nucleotides line up with TRBD1. The CDR3 consists of 17 residues. V trimming: 0 bases; J trimming: 10 bases; junction bases outside the gene matches: 11. CDR1 DFQATT and CDR2 SNEGSKA come from the germline V gene (reference sequence). CDR3 residues: CSARDSGRTGGRSPLHF. CDR3 coding DNA: TGCAGTGCTAGAGATAGTGGTAGGACAGGGGGCCGATCACCCCTCCACTTT.

This clonotype was picked up a small number of times. The V and J genes are TRBV30 and TRBJ2-3; the D call may be TRBD1 or TRBD2 (5 bases each). V shed 2 bases and J shed 0 bases, with 12 bases lying between them. CDR3 size: 15 residues. Germline V gives CDR1 GTSNPN, CDR2 SVGIG (reference sequence). CDR3 amino acids: CAWSSWGSSTDTQYF. CDR3 DNA sequence: TGTGCCTGGAGTTCATGGGGGAGTAGCACAGATACGCAGTATTTT.

CDR3 protein: CASTGGGPGGYEQYF. The CDR3, as DNA: TGTGCCAGTACGGGGGGCGGCCCCGGCGGCTACGAGCAGTACTTC. This chain joins TRBV19 and TRBJ2-7, with a weak D call TRBD2 (7 bases). The CDR3 loop spans 15 amino acids. Germline V gene data show CDR1 as LNHDA and CDR2 as SQIVND (reference sequence). Trimming took off 7 bases at V and 3 bases at J, with 19 bases between the two ends.

There are many counts of this clonotype. The CDR3 nucleotides read TGTGCCAGCAGCTCCAACAAGCGGGAGGGGAACTACGAGCAGTACTTC. It translates to CASSSNKREGNYEQYF. V gene TRBV5-4 combines with J gene TRBJ2-7; 10 bases agree with TRBD2. V shed 3 bases, J shed 3 bases, and the junction held 9 bases outside the gene matches. The germline V gene encodes CDR1 SGHNT and CDR2 YYREEE (reference sequence). The CDR3 is made up of 16 amino acids.

This clonotype was observed a handful of times. V usage is TRBV20-1 and J usage is TRBJ2-3; no clear D gene. CDR3 length equals 13 residues. V lost 2 bases and J 7 bases, leaving 13 bases between the germline ends. Germline V CDR1 and CDR2: DFQATT, SNEGSKA (reference sequence). The CDR3 DNA reads TGCAGTGCTAGATCGGAACGAAGTTATACGCAGTATTTT. Translating it yields CSARSERSYTQYF.

The chain is built from TRBV11-1 and TRBJ2-3, with D perhaps TRBD1 (6 bases). Looked up from germline, CDR1 is SGHAT and CDR2 is FQDESV (reference sequence). CDR3 length equals 16 residues. The V end was cut by 3 bases, the J end by 0 bases, with 13 bases between. The CDR3 sequence is CASSFSPGVSTDTQYF. The CDR3 nucleotides are TGTGCCAGCAGCTTCAGTCCAGGGGTGAGCACAGATACGCAGTATTTT.

This clonotype was picked up a small number of times. The chain couples TRBV7-9 to TRBJ2-1; D gene unclear. From germline, CDR1 is SEHNR and CDR2 FQNEAQ (reference sequence). Deletions cut 5 bases from V and 6 bases from J, with 8 bases between. CDR3 size: 12 residues. CDR3 protein: CASSGLSNEQFF. The CDR3 DNA follows: TGTGCCAGCAGCGGCTTAAGCAATGAGCAGTTCTTC.

This clonotype showed up many times. The chain has TRBV27 and TRBJ1-5; TRBD1 might be the D (5 bases). The germline V and J ends were trimmed by 4 bases and 7 bases, with 14 bases remaining between them. Germline CDR1 MNHEY, CDR2 SMNVEV (reference sequence). This CDR3 is built from 14 residues. CDR3 in DNA: TGTGCCAGCAGTTCCGGGGGGGGACGGCAGCCCCAGCATTTT. Translating it yields CASSSGGGRQPQHF.

J is TRBJ2-7 and V is TRBV7-2; 11 nucleotides match TRBD2. The trim removed 1 base at V and 2 bases at J, leaving 7 bases unmatched. The germline gives CDR1 SGHTA, CDR2 FQGNSA. The CDR3 has 17 residues. DNA of the CDR3: TGTGCCAGCAGCTTAGTTTCTAGCGGGAGGAACCCCTACGAGCAGTACTTC. Translation: CASSLVSSGRNPYEQYF. Supplemented by reference TRBV7-2 and TRBJ2-7, the full variable domain reads GAGVSQSPSNKVTEKGKDVELRCDPISGHTALYWYRQSLGQGLEFLIYFQGNSAPDKSGLPSDRFSAERTGGSVSTLTIQRTQQEDSAVYLCASSLVSSGRNPYEQYFGPGTRLTVT.

This clonotype was detected a few times. This chain links TRBV4-1 with TRBJ2-7; D might be TRBD2 (6 bases). Germline assignment: CDR1 MGHRA and CDR2 YSYEKL. CDR3 length equals 13 residues. The V gene lost 4 bases and the J gene lost 0 bases, with 7 bases spanning the gap. The CDR3 sequence is CASSPGSSYEQYF. The CDR3 DNA reads as TGCGCCAGCAGCCCCGGGAGCTCCTACGAGCAGTACTTC.

CDR3 nucleotide sequence: TGTGCCAGCACTGTCGATAGCGGGAGTAAAGAGACCCAGTACTTC. Protein product: CASTVDSGSKETQYF. The chain uses TRBV19 and TRBJ2-5; 9 bases fit TRBD2. The CDR3 is 15 residues long. The germline V gene encodes CDR1 LNHDA and CDR2 SQIVND (reference sequence). Losses at the gene ends were 9 bases for V and 3 bases for J; bases not matched to a gene: 11.

This clonotype showed up many times. The rearrangement joins TRBV6-5 to TRBJ2-7; D may match TRBD1 or TRBD2 (7 bases each). Trimming shortened V by 6 bases and J by 5 bases, and 17 bases separated the two germline ends. The germline V gene encodes CDR1 MNHEY and CDR2 SVGAGI. This CDR3 region has 14 residues. This CDR3 is CASSPRGGPHEQYF. CDR3 in DNA: TGTGCCAGCAGCCCCAGGGGGGGTCCCCACGAGCAGTACTTC.

This clonotype showed up just a few times. The chain is built from TRBV12-3 or TRBV12-4 and TRBJ1-2; TRBD1 is a possible D gene (6 bases). The CDR3 spans 14 residues. The V and J ends lost 5 bases and 4 bases respectively, with 14 bases between them. CDR3 DNA: TGTGCCAGCAGTGCGACACAGGGAAGCTATGGCTACACCTTC. This translates into CASSATQGSYGYTF.

This clonotype was recorded many times. The chain couples TRBV15 to TRBJ2-5, with D possibly called TRBD1 or TRBD2 (5 bases each). Germline V lookup: CDR1 LNHNV, CDR2 YYDKDF (reference sequence). This CDR3 spans 17 amino acids. V was trimmed by 0 bases and J by 3 bases, leaving 17 bases between them. In DNA form, the CDR3 reads TGTGCCACCAGCAGAGATACGAGGGGTGGCGGAGAAGAGACCCAGTACTTC. This sequence encodes CATSRDTRGGGEETQYF.

The table lists this clonotype with many counts. The CDR3 DNA follows: TGTGCCAGCAGCCCTGGGAAGGGGGGACTCTTATGGCACGAGCAGTACTTC. Translated, it gives CASSPGKGGLLWHEQYF. This rearrangement joins TRBV7-9 to TRBJ2-7; D possibly matches TRBD1 or TRBD2 (6 bases each). Germline CDR1 SEHNR, CDR2 FQNEAQ (reference sequence). This CDR3 contains 17 residues. V was shortened by 5 bases and J by 5 bases, with 25 bases between the two germline ends.

This clonotype turned up a few times. J is TRBJ2-3 and V is TRBV6-5; 7 bases are shared with TRBD1. The J segment lost 0 bases and the V segment lost 5 bases, leaving 5 bases of the junction unmatched. Looked up from germline, CDR1 is MNHEY and CDR2 is SVGAGI. The length of the CDR3 is 15 residues. In DNA, the CDR3 is TGTGCCAGCAGTCCAGGGACAGCTAGCACAGATACGCAGTATTTT. It translates to CASSPGTASTDTQYF.

The sample holds many counts of this clonotype. The chain joins TRBV12-3 or TRBV12-4 to TRBJ1-3; D is perhaps TRBD1 (6 bases). This CDR3 has 14 residues. The ends were cut back, 4 bases at V and 1 base at J, with 8 bases in the middle. In DNA form, the CDR3 reads TGTGCCAGCAGTTCTCAGGGGTCTGGAAACACCATATATTTT. Encoded protein: CASSSQGSGNTIYF.

This clonotype occurred many times. The rearrangement uses TRBV15 and TRBJ2-7; 7 nucleotides line up with TRBD1. Germline V gives CDR1 LNHNV, CDR2 YYDKDF (reference sequence). V was pared by 2 bases and J by 7 bases, with 11 bases of the junction left unmatched. This CDR3 region has 15 residues. The CDR3 bases are TGTGCCACCAGCAGATACCGGGACAGTTCTTTGGAGCAGTACTTC. Amino acid sequence: CATSRYRDSSLEQYF. The complete variable domain, with remaining parts taken from reference TRBV15 and TRBJ2-7, reads DAMVIQNPRYQVTQFGKPVTLSCSQTLNHNVMYWYQQKSSQAPKLLFHYYDKDFNNEADTPDNFQSRRPNTSFCFLDIRSPGLGDTAMYLCATSRYRDSSLEQYFGPGTRLTVT.

This clonotype is medium-sized in the sample. V and J are TRBV6-6 and TRBJ2-3; 8 nucleotides agree with TRBD1. The CDR3 contains 15 residues. Germline V CDR1 and CDR2: MNHNY, SVGAGI (reference sequence). The J segment lost 6 bases and the V segment lost 2 bases, leaving 7 bases of the junction unmatched. This CDR3 reads CASSYADRDRDTQYF. In nucleotides, the CDR3 is TGTGCCAGCAGTTACGCGGACAGGGATCGGGATACGCAGTATTTT.